This T cell receptor beta chain was retrieved from a study of CD8 T cells in Susac syndrome. Random hexamers were used to reverse transcribe an amount of about 0.45 to 1 ug RNA. Each CDR3 protein is one row after TCRdb ran MiXCR on the immunoSEQ multiplex PCR reads. In the table there are nearly 110,000 distinct CDR3 sequences, roughly 94% of which are singletons. Notes on the study in general: As the study acknowledged, the number of individuals in its TCR sequencing and HLA analysis was relatively small. Peak Susac CD8+ clonal expansion was seen in TEMRA cells and active patients.

The CDR3 covers 17 residues. The ends lost 1 base at V and 9 bases at J; junction bases unmatched: 14. Germline values: CDR1 SGHAT, CDR2 FQNNGV. To note about this clonotype: The target antigen is unknown.

Patients with Susac syndrome showed fulfilment of recently defined diagnostic criteria for definite or probable disease. Sequencing used CD8+ T cells from PBMCs. The chain carries TRBV11-2 and TRBJ2-1, with 8 bases identical to TRBD2. This clonotype originated in a human donor with Susac syndrome. CDR3 nucleotide sequence: TGTGCCAGCAGCTTAGGGGACGGGGGGGCCTTTCAGGGTGAGCAGTTCTTC. Protein sequence: CASSLGDGGAFQGEQFF.